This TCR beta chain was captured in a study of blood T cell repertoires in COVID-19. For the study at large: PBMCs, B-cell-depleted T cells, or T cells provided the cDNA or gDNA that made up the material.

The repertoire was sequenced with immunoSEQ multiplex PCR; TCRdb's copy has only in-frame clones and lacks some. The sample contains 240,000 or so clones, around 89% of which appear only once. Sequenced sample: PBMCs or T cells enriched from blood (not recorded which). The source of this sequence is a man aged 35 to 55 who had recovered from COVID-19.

CDR3 DNA: TGTGCCAGCAGCTTAAGCCCACCCAATAATTCACCCCTCCACTTT. Its protein product is CASSLSPPNNSPLHF. V gene TRBV7-2 combines with J gene TRBJ1-6; D not resolved. Trimming cost V 2 bases and J 5 bases, with 10 bases left between them. Per germline, CDR1 SGHTA and CDR2 FQGNSA. The CDR3 is 15 amino acids.